A selection of T cell receptor beta chains follows, all from one sample in a study of regulatory T cells in long-lasting Graves disease. A single record per CDR3 protein comes from TCRdb applying MiXCR to the multiplex PCR reads. The data show 550,000 to 650,000 distinct CDR3 sequences, with roughly 16% seen just once and about 12% held by the top ten. These sequences were also reported in another study, on T cells in Graves' hyperthyroidism and ophthalmopathy.

This specimen was peripheral blood mononuclear cells (PBMCs), taken at new diagnosis, from a patient treated with antithyroid drugs. These receptor sequences come from a man younger than 35 with Graves disease. CDR3s include the opening cysteine and the closing phenylalanine or tryptophan.

CDR3aa	v_gene	j_gene
CASSPGTGGGGTEAFF	TRBV4-1	TRBJ1-1
CASTTPGTSANNEQFF	TRBV12-3/TRBV12-4	TRBJ2-1
CASSEGGTGWGNTEAFF	TRBV6-2/TRBV6-3	TRBJ1-1
CASGLCHNQPQHF	TRBV12-5	TRBJ1-5
CASSYSAGDFRGAFF	TRBV6-2/TRBV6-3	TRBJ1-1
CASSYGWNTGELFF	TRBV19	TRBJ2-2
CASSLAEILASSGANVLTF	TRBV18	TRBJ2-6
CASSRDNEKLFF	TRBV5-1	TRBJ1-4
CASSIRQIGNEQFF	TRBV19	TRBJ2-1
CASRPRGGNTIYF	TRBV6-1	TRBJ1-3
CASTPYWSTNEKLFF	TRBV5-5	TRBJ1-4
CASSEWTAYGYTF	TRBV9	TRBJ1-2
CSATGTHHAYEQYF	TRBV20-1	TRBJ2-7
CASRRDTRRESEAFF	TRBV6-1	TRBJ1-1
CASSSWGQGLGTPLHF	TRBV11-3	TRBJ1-6
CASRKQGMPSYEQYF	TRBV27	TRBJ2-7
CASSPRAGRDEKLFF	TRBV7-9	TRBJ1-4
CASSGGRGWETNSPYDSTDTQYF	TRBV5-6	TRBJ2-3
CASSRDGTYEQYF	TRBV7-2	TRBJ2-7
CASSLGWAYEQYF	TRBV5-6	TRBJ2-7
CASSLGDRGLYGYTF	TRBV7-8	TRBJ1-2
CSVVGYRATEAFF	TRBV29-1	TRBJ1-1
CASSLVRTESNEQFF	TRBV7-3	TRBJ2-1
CASSPKGFSSTGELFF	TRBV9	TRBJ2-2
CASQAASEQFF	TRBV19	TRBJ2-1
CASSFADREDGYTF	TRBV5-1	TRBJ1-2
CASRTRETQYF	TRBV6-2/TRBV6-3	TRBJ2-5
CASSQAGPGEQFF	TRBV3-1	TRBJ2-1
CASSPSGLVSYHEQFF	TRBV27	TRBJ2-1
CASSSSGTSGSYTDTQYF	TRBV28	TRBJ2-3
CASSLAAGTSGRYEQYF	TRBV7-6	TRBJ2-7
CASSQADSNQPQHF	TRBV3-1	TRBJ1-5
CASSFRGADGYTF	TRBV28	TRBJ1-2
CASSRTSGSAYEQYF	TRBV5-1	TRBJ2-7
CASAMAGGVYNEQFF	TRBV28	TRBJ2-1
CASSLVSYEQYF	TRBV12-3/TRBV12-4	TRBJ2-7
CATSDRVPTGELFF	TRBV24-1	TRBJ2-2